This T cell receptor (beta chain) was found in a study of cytomegalovirus exposure and HLA in healthy donors. V lost 1 base to trimming and J lost 10 bases; unmatched junction nucleotides: 9. The CDR3 runs to 16 residues. Germline V lookup: CDR1 SGHDN, CDR2 FVKESK. Primers: 60 Vbeta forward and 13 Jbeta reverse. Using immunoSEQ multiplex PCR, the repertoire was profiled, and TCRdb retains in-frame clones only, with some absent. The data show some 76,000 clones, about 76% seen once. The gene calls are TRBV14 and TRBJ2-1; the match to TRBD2 covers 11 bases. Source material: PBMCs. The clonotype comes from a male donor in good health and CMV-seropositive. The CDR3 here is CASSQGVAGGVGEQFF. The CDR3 coding sequence is TGTGCCAGCAGCCAAGGGGTAGCGGGGGGGGTCGGCGAGCAGTTCTTC.